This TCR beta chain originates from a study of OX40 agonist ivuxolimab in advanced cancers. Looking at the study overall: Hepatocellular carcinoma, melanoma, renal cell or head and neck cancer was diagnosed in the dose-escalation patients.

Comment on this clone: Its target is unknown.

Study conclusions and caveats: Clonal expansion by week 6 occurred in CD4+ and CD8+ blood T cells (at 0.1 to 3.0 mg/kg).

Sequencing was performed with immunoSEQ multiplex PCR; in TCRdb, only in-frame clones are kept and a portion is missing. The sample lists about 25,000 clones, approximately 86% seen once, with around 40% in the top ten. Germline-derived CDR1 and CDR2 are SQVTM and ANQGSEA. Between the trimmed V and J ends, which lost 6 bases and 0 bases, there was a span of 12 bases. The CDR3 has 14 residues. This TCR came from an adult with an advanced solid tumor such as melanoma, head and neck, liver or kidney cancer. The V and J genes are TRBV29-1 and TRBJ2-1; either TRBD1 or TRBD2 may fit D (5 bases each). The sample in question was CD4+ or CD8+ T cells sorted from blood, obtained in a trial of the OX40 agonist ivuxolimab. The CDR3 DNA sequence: TGCAGCGTCGGGACGGGGCGCTCCTACAATGAGCAGTTCTTC. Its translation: CSVGTGRSYNEQFF.